A single TCR beta chain is shown here with its context. Its cognate antigen is unknown. Other DNA sequences in this sample translate to the same CDR3. The record originates from a study of Ad26.COV2.S vaccination and SARS-CoV-2 variants. Study observations and caveats: Spike-specific TCR breadth was greater in vaccine than placebo recipients. A substantial breadth of spike-specific CD8+ and CD4+ T cell responses after vaccination has been reported. Vaccine and placebo groups showed comparable non-spike TCR breadth. Measures of TCR breadth and depth may have fallen short of total T cell responses.

Using immunoSEQ multiplex PCR, the repertoire was profiled, and TCRdb retains in-frame clones only, with some absent. Of fewer than 100,000 clones listed, 82% are singletons. Sequencing used peripheral blood, obtained after recovery from COVID-19. The receptor was derived from a human donor who had recovered from COVID-19.

The CDR3 DNA reads as TGTGCCAGTAGTATACAACGGGGGAGCAATCAGCCCCAGCATTTT. As protein: CASSIQRGSNQPQHF. The chain joins TRBV19 to TRBJ1-5, with D perhaps TRBD1 (5 bases). The CDR3 runs 15 residues. V dropped 2 bases and J dropped 1 base, with 9 bases sitting between them. Germline V gene data show CDR1 as LNHDA and CDR2 as SQIVND (reference sequence).